The sequence of this TCR beta chain was determined in a study of blood T cell repertoires in COVID-19. Study as a whole: Whether acute or convalescent, the COVID-19 samples came from the United States, Italy and Spain.

The table lists this clone with a count of one. Assay: immunoSEQ multiplex PCR; the TCRdb copy retains only in-frame clones and omits some. This sample has some 200,000 clones; about nine tenths occur once, and the top ten carry approximately 2.4%. Cohorts were determined from participant-reported clinical history. There are 13 residues in the CDR3. Germline-derived CDR1 and CDR2 are LNHDA and SQIVND (reference sequence). Unmatched junction bases numbered 3, after V lost 5 bases and J lost 4 bases. V is TRBV19 and J is TRBJ2-7; 9 bases agree with TRBD2. This sequence was found in a woman in her thirties who had recovered from COVID-19. The sample comprised PBMCs or T cells enriched from blood (not recorded which). In nucleotides, the CDR3 is TGTGCCAGTAGTGCTAGCGGGGAGTACGAGCAGTACTTC. Encoded protein: CASSASGEYEQYF.